A single T cell receptor (beta chain) is shown here with its context. This sample is drawn from a study of blood T cell repertoires in COVID-19. Overall study context: Samples representing acute and convalescent COVID-19 were sourced from the United States, Italy and Spain. The analysed material was cDNA or gDNA that came from T cells, B-cell-depleted T cells, or PBMCs.

In the authors' workflow: How many nucleated cells were present was estimated from reference gene primer amplification. Produced via immunoSEQ multiplex PCR; TCRdb's table is partial and in-frame only. The V and J calls and clone size come from that table; D and trimming were worked out from the DNA. Here the sample spans about 300,000 clones, roughly 83% being singletons. Those enrolled in Seattle joined during active infection and were followed longitudinally afterward. The CDR3 has 14 amino acids. Germline-derived CDR1 and CDR2 are MNHEY and SVGAGI. The V segment lost 8 bases and the J segment 4 bases; nucleotides outside the gene matches: 4.

The chain has TRBV6-5 and TRBJ2-6, with 8 positions matching TRBD2. This TCR was recovered from a human donor with COVID-19, enrolled during active disease. The donor label of this sample is uncertain. The sequenced sample consisted of peripheral blood. The chain's CDR3 is CASRGGQGANVLTF. CDR3 nucleotides: TGTGCCAGCCGGGGGGGGCAAGGGGCCAACGTCCTGACTTTC.